In this sample, the clone carrying this T cell receptor (beta chain) turned up many times. These data are taken from a study of CD8+CD57+ T cells in acquired aplastic anemia. Trimming took 5 bases from V and 0 from J, leaving 8 bases between them. Germline assignment: CDR1 SGHTA and CDR2 FQGNSA. This CDR3 comprises 14 residues. Using genomic DNA as the template, TCR beta VDJ and CDR3 profiling was carried out. TCRdb re-derived calls from the reads in MiXCR, one entry per CDR3 protein. The sample shows about 220,000 distinct CDR3 sequences, 30% to 40% of them seen only once. The specimen was sorted CD4+, CD8+, or CD8+CD57+ T cells (not recorded which) from PBMCs. The TCR comes from a human donor in good health, serving as a control. The genes are TRBV7-2 and TRBJ1-3; the D is unclear. Written as DNA, the CDR3 is TGTGCCAGCAGCCTACGAGACTCTGGAAACACCATATATTTT. It encodes CASSLRDSGNTIYF.